This T cell receptor (beta chain) was documented in a study of blood T cells in healthy people across ages. Together with a sample-barcoded 5' primer, a J-beta primer mix was included in a second PCR lasting about 7 to 12 cycles. A template-switch adaptor containing 12 random nucleotides labeled each cDNA molecule. TCRdb re-derived calls from the 5' RACE reads in MiXCR, one entry per CDR3 protein. The repertoire holds 2 million or so distinct CDR3 sequences, with less than 50% as singletons. The J segment lost 5 bases and the V segment lost 3 bases, leaving 11 bases of the junction unmatched. Germline V lookup: CDR1 SGHRS, CDR2 YFSETQ. The CDR3 runs to 16 residues.

Sequencing was done on a sample of blood. The TCR originated in a woman aged 40 to 49 in good health. The V and J genes are TRBV5-1 and TRBJ2-5; 9 nucleotides agree with TRBD1. The CDR3 is CASSSTLQGARETQYF. CDR3 bases: TGCGCCAGCAGCTCGACTTTACAGGGGGCTAGGGAGACCCAGTACTTC.